This record looks at one T cell receptor beta chain sequence and its context. Its antigen is still unknown. This sample is part of a study of radiation and T cells in renal cell carcinoma. General study findings and limits: In blood, top tumor clones expanded by 2 weeks, shrinking by 4. Compared with controls, irradiated tumors showed greater TCR clonality.

TCRdb's table, derived via immunoSEQ multiplex PCR, lists solely in-frame clones and lacks some. The profile shows around 13,000 clones, around a third of them singletons. Treatment: 15 Gy SBRT to primary tumor, nephrectomy 4 weeks later. Nephrectomy followed 15 Gy stereotactic body radiation by 4 weeks. The material sequenced was tumor tissue, taken from a patient whose treatment included radiotherapy and nephrectomy. This TCR derives from a man between 60 and 75 years old with renal cell carcinoma.

DNA of the CDR3: TGTGCCAGCAGCCTGATTGGGACAAAGGGCAATGAGCAGTTCTTC. Its protein is CASSLIGTKGNEQFF. The V gene is TRBV9, the J gene TRBJ2-1; D perhaps matches TRBD1 (6 bases). Germline CDR1 reads SGDLS; CDR2 reads YYNGEE. V was trimmed by 4 bases and J by 6 bases, leaving 17 bases between them. This CDR3 is built from 15 residues.